These T cell receptor beta chains were read from a single sample in a study of Graves' ophthalmopathy and Graves' hyperthyroidism. TCRdb redid the calling of the multiplex PCR reads with MiXCR, one entry per CDR3 protein. In the table there are hundreds of thousands of distinct CDR3 sequences, about 21% of which are singletons. Specimen: peripheral blood. These receptors came from a woman younger than 35 with stable Graves' hyperthyroidism. The CDR3 runs from the conserved cysteine through the conserved F or W. A D gene is named only where the DNA matches it firmly. Some rows mark clone size as missing; the rest say once, few, many or name a class of expanded clone.

J gene: TRBJ1-6
V gene: TRBV5-6
D gene: -
clone size: many
CDR3 DNA: TGTGCCAGCAGCTTGCCTAATTCACCCCTCCACTTT
CDR3 protein: CASSLPNSPLHF

J gene: TRBJ1-1
V gene: TRBV28
D gene: -
clone size: -
CDR3 DNA: TGTGCCAGCAGTTCAATCCTGACAGGTTTAAACACTGAAGCTTTCTTT
CDR3 protein: CASSSILTGLNTEAFF

J gene: TRBJ2-2
V gene: TRBV20-1
D gene: -
clone size: -
CDR3 DNA: TGCAGTGCTAGAGTGGCGGGGGCGGGCACCAGGGAGCTGTTTTTT
CDR3 protein: CSARVAGAGTRELFF

J gene: TRBJ1-1
V gene: TRBV6-5
D gene: -
clone size: -
CDR3 DNA: TGTGCCAGCAGTTACCGCCCGGACCGGACGAACACTGAAGCTTTCTTT
CDR3 protein: CASSYRPDRTNTEAFF

J gene: TRBJ1-2
V gene: TRBV12-3/TRBV12-4
D gene: -
clone size: many
CDR3 DNA: TGTGCCAGCAGCCAGACACTTAACTATGGCTACACCTTC
CDR3 protein: CASSQTLNYGYTF

J gene: TRBJ2-2
V gene: TRBV7-8
D gene: -
clone size: many
CDR3 DNA: TGTGCCAGCAGCGGTAGGACGGCCGGGGAGCTGTTTTTT
CDR3 protein: CASSGRTAGELFF

J gene: TRBJ1-2
V gene: TRBV7-2
D gene: -
clone size: many
CDR3 DNA: TGTGCCAGCAGCTTAAGGGCTGGCGGCTACACCTTC
CDR3 protein: CASSLRAGGYTF

J gene: TRBJ2-1
V gene: TRBV24-1
D gene: -
clone size: many
CDR3 DNA: TGTGCCACCAGTGCGGGATGGGGCTCCTACAATGAGCAGTTCTTC
CDR3 protein: CATSAGWGSYNEQFF

J gene: TRBJ2-4
V gene: TRBV13
D gene: -
clone size: many
CDR3 DNA: TGTGCCAGCAGCTTGCGGGGTGGCAAAAACATTAAGTACTTC
CDR3 protein: CASSLRGGKNIKYF

J gene: TRBJ2-7
V gene: TRBV6-2/TRBV6-3
D gene: -
clone size: many
CDR3 DNA: TGTGCCAGCAGTTACGGGGTAGCGGACCACTCCTACGAGCAGTACTTC
CDR3 protein: CASSYGVADHSYEQYF

J gene: TRBJ1-2
V gene: TRBV20-1
D gene: -
clone size: -
CDR3 DNA: TGCAGTGCTAGAATGCAGGGGTTTCTCTATGGCTACACCTTC
CDR3 protein: CSARMQGFLYGYTF

J gene: TRBJ2-7
V gene: TRBV9
D gene: -
clone size: many
CDR3 DNA: TGTGCCAGCAGCGTAGCTCCAGGCGGGACGAGCTCCTACGAGCAGTACTTC
CDR3 protein: CASSVAPGGTSSYEQYF

J gene: TRBJ1-1
V gene: TRBV20-1
D gene: -
clone size: many
CDR3 DNA: TGCAGTGCTAGAGATGATCGACAGGCCATCCAAGCTTTCTTT
CDR3 protein: CSARDDRQAIQAFF

J gene: TRBJ2-5
V gene: TRBV6-1
D gene: TRBD1
clone size: -
CDR3 DNA: TGTGCCAGCAGTGATAAAAGCTCGGGACAGGGCTTGGTCGCCCAGTACTTC
CDR3 protein: CASSDKSSGQGLVAQYF

J gene: TRBJ2-5
V gene: TRBV12-3/TRBV12-4
D gene: TRBD2
clone size: -
CDR3 DNA: TGTGCCAGCAGTCCCCGGACTAGCGGGAAAGAGACCCAGTACTTC
CDR3 protein: CASSPRTSGKETQYF

J gene: TRBJ2-7
V gene: TRBV6-2/TRBV6-3
D gene: TRBD1
clone size: many
CDR3 DNA: TGTGCCAGCAGTTACACCAGAGGACAGGGCCTCTACGAGCAGTACTTC
CDR3 protein: CASSYTRGQGLYEQYF

J gene: TRBJ2-7
V gene: TRBV28
D gene: -
clone size: many
CDR3 DNA: TGTGCCAGCAGTTTACTACGGGGGTTCGAGCAGTACTTC
CDR3 protein: CASSLLRGFEQYF

J gene: TRBJ1-6
V gene: TRBV2
D gene: -
clone size: -
CDR3 DNA: TGTGCCAGTTCGACAGGAGCCGTTAATTCACCCCTCCACTTT
CDR3 protein: CASSTGAVNSPLHF

J gene: TRBJ1-1
V gene: TRBV5-4
D gene: TRBD1
clone size: many
CDR3 DNA: TGTGCCAGCAGCACCGGGACAGTGAACACTGAAGCTTTCTTT
CDR3 protein: CASSTGTVNTEAFF